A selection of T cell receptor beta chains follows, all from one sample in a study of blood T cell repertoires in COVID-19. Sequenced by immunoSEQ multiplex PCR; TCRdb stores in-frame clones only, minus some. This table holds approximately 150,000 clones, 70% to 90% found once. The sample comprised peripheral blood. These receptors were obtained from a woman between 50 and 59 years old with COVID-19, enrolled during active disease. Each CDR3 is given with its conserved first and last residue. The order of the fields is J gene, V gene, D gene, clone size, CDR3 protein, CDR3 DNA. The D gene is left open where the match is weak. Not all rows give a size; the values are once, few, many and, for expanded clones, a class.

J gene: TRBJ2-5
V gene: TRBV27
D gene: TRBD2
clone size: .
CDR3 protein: CASRLGREVRLETQYF
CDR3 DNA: TGTGCCAGCAGACTAGGACGGGAGGTCCGATTAGAGACCCAGTACTTC

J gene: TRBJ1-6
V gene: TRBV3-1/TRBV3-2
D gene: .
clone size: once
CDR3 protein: CASSQGGTASPLHF
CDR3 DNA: TGTGCCAGCAGCCAAGGGGGCACGGCTTCACCCCTCCACTTT

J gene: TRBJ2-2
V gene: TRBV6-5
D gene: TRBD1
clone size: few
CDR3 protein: CASKTGQGHGELFF
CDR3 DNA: TGTGCCAGCAAGACGGGACAGGGCCACGGGGAGCTGTTTTTT

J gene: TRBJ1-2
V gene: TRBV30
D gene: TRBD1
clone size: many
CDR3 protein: CAWRPLLQGARGYTF
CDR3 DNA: TGTGCCTGGAGGCCACTCCTTCAGGGGGCGCGTGGCTACACCTTC

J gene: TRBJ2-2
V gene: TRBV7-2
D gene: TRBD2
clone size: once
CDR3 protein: CASSKGLGNTGELFF
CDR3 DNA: TGTGCCAGCAGCAAAGGACTAGGAAACACCGGGGAGCTGTTTTTT

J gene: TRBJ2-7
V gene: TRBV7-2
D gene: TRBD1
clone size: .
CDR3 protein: CASSRERGRNEQYF
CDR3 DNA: TGTGCCAGCAGTCGCGAGAGGGGGCGCAACGAGCAGTACTTC

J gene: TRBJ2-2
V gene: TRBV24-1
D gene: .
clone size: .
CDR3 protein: CATSGAGNTGELFF
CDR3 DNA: TGTGCCACCAGTGGAGCGGGGAACACCGGGGAGCTGTTTTTT

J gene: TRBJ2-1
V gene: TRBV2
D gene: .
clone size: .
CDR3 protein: CASRMDSNEQFF
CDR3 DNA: TGTGCCAGCAGGATGGACAGTAATGAGCAGTTCTTC

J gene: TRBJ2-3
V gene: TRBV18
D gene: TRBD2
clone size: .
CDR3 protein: CASSPLSGGSTDTQYF
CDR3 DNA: TGTGCCAGCTCACCGCTTAGCGGGGGTTCCACAGATACGCAGTATTTT

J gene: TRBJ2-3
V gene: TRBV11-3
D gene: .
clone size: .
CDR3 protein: CASSSQSTDTQYF
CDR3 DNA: TGTGCCAGCAGCTCGCAGAGCACAGATACGCAGTATTTT

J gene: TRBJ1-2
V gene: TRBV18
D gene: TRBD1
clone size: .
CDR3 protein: CASSPQRNTGQGSPNYGYTF
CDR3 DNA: TGTGCCAGCTCACCCCAGCGTAATACGGGACAGGGTTCTCCTAACTATGGCTACACCTTC

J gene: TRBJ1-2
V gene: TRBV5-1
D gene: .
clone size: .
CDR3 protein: CASSPGRGVGYTF
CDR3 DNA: TGCGCCAGCAGCCCGGGACGGGGGGTTGGCTACACCTTC

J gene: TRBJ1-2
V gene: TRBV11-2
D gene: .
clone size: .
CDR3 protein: CASSSLVLYGYTF
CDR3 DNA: TGTGCCAGCAGCTCCCTAGTCCTCTATGGCTACACCTTC

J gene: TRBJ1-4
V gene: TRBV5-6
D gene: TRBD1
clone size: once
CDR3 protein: CASSWGGQGHEKLFF
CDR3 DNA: TGTGCCAGCAGTTGGGGGGGACAGGGACATGAAAAACTGTTTTTT

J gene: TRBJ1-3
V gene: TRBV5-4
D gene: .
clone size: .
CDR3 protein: CASTHYQGGNTIYF
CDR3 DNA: TGTGCCAGCACCCACTACCAGGGGGGAAACACCATATATTTT

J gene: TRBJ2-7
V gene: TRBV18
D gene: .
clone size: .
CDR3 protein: CASSLSPHYEQYF
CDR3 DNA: TGTGCCAGCTCACTAAGCCCCCATTACGAGCAGTACTTC

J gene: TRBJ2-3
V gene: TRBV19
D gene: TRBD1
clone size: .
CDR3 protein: CASSIGGTGIGTDTQYF
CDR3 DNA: TGTGCCAGTAGTATTGGGGGGACAGGGATCGGCACAGATACGCAGTATTTT

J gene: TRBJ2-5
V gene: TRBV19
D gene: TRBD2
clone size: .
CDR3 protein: CASSSVAGAQETQYF
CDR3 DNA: TGTGCCAGTAGTTCAGTAGCGGGGGCCCAAGAGACCCAGTACTTC

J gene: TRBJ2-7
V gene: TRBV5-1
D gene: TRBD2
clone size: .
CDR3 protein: CASTPGGGRAYEQYF
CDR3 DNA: TGCGCCAGCACCCCCGGGGGGGGTAGGGCCTACGAGCAGTACTTC

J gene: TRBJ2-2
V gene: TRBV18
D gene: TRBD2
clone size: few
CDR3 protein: CASSPPRGGNTGELFF
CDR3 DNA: TGTGCCAGCTCACCACCGCGCGGGGGGAACACCGGGGAGCTGTTTTTT

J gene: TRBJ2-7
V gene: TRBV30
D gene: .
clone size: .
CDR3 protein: CAWSGRFFYEQYF
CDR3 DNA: TGTGCCTGGAGTGGCAGATTCTTCTACGAGCAGTACTTC

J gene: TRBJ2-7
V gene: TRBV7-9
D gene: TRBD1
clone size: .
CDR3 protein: CASSFLTGYEQYF
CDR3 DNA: TGTGCCAGCAGCTTTCTGACAGGGTACGAGCAGTACTTC

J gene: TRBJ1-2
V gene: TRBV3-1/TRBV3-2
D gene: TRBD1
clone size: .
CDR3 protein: CASSQDYGTTGGNYGYTF
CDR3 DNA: TGTGCCAGCAGCCAAGATTATGGAACAACAGGGGGCAACTATGGCTACACCTTC

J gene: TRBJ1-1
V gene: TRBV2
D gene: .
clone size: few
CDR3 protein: CASSDQGSTEAFF
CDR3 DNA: TGTGCCAGCAGTGATCAGGGTAGCACTGAAGCTTTCTTT

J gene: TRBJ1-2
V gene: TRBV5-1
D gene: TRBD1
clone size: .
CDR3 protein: CASSFPGQGDGYTF
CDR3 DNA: TGCGCCAGCAGCTTTCCGGGACAGGGTGATGGCTACACCTTC

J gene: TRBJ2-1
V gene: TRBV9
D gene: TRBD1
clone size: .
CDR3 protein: CASSVASGGRNEQFF
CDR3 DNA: TGTGCCAGCAGCGTAGCGTCAGGGGGTAGAAATGAGCAGTTCTTC

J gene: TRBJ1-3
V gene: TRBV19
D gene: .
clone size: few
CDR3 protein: CASSMGGLSDF
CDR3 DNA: TGTGCCAGTAGTATGGGGGGATTATCGGATTTT

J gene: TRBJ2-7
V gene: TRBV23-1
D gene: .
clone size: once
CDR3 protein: CASSRPRANYEQYF
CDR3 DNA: TGCGCCAGCAGTCGGCCCAGGGCGAACTACGAGCAGTACTTC

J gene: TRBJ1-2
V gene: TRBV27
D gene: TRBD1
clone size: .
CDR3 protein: CASSLRRQGDGYTF
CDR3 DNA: TGTGCCAGCAGTTTGCGCCGACAGGGCGATGGCTACACCTTC

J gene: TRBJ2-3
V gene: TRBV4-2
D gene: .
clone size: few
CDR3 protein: CASSQVAAGEDTQYF
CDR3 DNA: TGTGCCAGCAGCCAAGTTGCGGCCGGAGAAGATACGCAGTATTTT

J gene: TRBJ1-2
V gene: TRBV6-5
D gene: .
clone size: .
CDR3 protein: CASTPRSGGYTF
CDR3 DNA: TGTGCCAGCACCCCGCGGTCGGGGGGCTACACCTTC

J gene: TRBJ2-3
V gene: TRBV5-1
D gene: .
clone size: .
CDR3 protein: CASSLASLGPTDTQYF
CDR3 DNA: TGCGCCAGCAGCTTGGCCTCCCTAGGCCCCACAGATACGCAGTATTTT

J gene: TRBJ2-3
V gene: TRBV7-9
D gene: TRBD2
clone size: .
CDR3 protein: CASSFAQTSGGTDTQYF
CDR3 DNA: TGTGCCAGCAGCTTCGCTCAGACTAGCGGGGGCACAGATACGCAGTATTTT

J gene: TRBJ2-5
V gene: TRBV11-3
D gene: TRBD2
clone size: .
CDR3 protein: CASSFLGGGETQYF
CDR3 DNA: TGTGCCAGCAGCTTCCTCGGGGGGGGAGAGACCCAGTACTTC

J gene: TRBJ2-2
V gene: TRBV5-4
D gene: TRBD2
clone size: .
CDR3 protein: CASSGPGLAPGELFF
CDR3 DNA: TGTGCCAGCAGCGGCCCCGGACTAGCTCCCGGGGAGCTGTTTTTT

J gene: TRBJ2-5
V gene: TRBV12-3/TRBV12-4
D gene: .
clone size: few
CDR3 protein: CASSQTSFRYF
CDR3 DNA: TGTGCCAGCAGTCAGACTAGTTTTCGGTACTTC

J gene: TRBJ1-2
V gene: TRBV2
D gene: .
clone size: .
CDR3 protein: CASGRGDLGSYTF
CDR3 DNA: TGTGCCAGCGGGAGGGGGGACCTCGGTAGCTACACCTTC

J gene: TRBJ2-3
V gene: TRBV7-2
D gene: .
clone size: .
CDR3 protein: CASSRQTGSTDTQYF
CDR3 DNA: TGTGCCAGCAGCCGCCAGACAGGAAGCACAGATACGCAGTATTTT

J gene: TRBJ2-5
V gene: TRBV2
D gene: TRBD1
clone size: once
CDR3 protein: CASITMGQGKETQYF
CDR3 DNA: TGTGCCAGCATTACGATGGGACAGGGAAAAGAGACCCAGTACTTC

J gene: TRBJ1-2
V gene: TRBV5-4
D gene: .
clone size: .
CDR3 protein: CASRSPGHNYGYTF
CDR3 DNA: TGTGCCAGCAGATCTCCGGGACACAACTATGGCTACACCTTC

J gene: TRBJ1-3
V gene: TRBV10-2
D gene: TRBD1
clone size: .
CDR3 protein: CASRDRGVSGNTIYF
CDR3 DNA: TGCGCCAGCAGGGACAGGGGTGTCTCTGGAAACACCATATATTTT

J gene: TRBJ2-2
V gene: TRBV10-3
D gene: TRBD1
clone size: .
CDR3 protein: CAIRDRGNTGELFF
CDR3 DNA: TGTGCCATCAGGGACAGGGGGAACACCGGGGAGCTGTTTTTT

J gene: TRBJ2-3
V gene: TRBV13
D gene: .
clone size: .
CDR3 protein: CASSSPGREGTDTQYF
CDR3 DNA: TGTGCCAGCAGCTCCCCGGGCAGGGAGGGCACAGATACGCAGTATTTT

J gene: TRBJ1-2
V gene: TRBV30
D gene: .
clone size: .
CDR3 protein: CAWSTTSSTAIYGYTF
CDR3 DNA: TGTGCCTGGAGTACTACTTCTTCGACAGCGATCTATGGCTACACCTTC

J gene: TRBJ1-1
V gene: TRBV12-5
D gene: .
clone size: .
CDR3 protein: CASGLGTVEAFF
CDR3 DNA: TGTGCTAGTGGTTTGGGGACAGTTGAAGCTTTCTTT